The 8 T cell receptor beta chains reported below all come from one sample, sequenced in a study of control samples from healthy donors and cancer patients. Clones were read by immunoSEQ multiplex PCR, and TCRdb kept only the in-frame ones, dropping some. This sample yields some 79,000 clones, of which roughly nine tenths are seen a single time; just under 4% belongs to the top ten. Sequencing was carried out using blood. The receptors were gathered from a woman aged 50 to 60 in good health.

This chain uses TRBV27 with TRBJ2-1; weak D call: TRBD1 (5 bases). Germline CDR1 is MNHEY and CDR2 is SMNVEV (reference sequence). The CDR3 contains 13 residues. The germline V and J ends were trimmed by 4 bases and 7 bases, with 11 bases remaining between them. The CDR3 spells CASSSRVGNEQFF. CDR3 sequence (DNA): TGTGCCAGCAGTTCCAGGGTAGGGAATGAGCAGTTCTTC.

Here the CDR3 reads CARSAWGRPSSYNSPLHF. As DNA, the CDR3 is TGTGCCAGAAGCGCTTGGGGGCGCCCAAGCTCCTATAATTCACCCCTCCACTTT. The genes are TRBV5-3 and TRBJ1-6, with a possible D match to TRBD1 (6 bases). TRBV5-3 qualifies as an ORF whose function is uncertain. The CDR3 covers 18 residues. Trimming took off 4 bases at V and 0 bases at J, with 17 bases between the two ends.

The rearrangement uses TRBV7-2 and TRBJ1-2, with 8 bases aligning to TRBD1. J gave up 1 base and V 5 bases, and 9 bases lay outside the gene matches. CDR3 length: 16 amino acids. The V gene's germline CDR1 is SGHTA and CDR2 FQGNSA. The CDR3 reads CASSPPRQGHNYGYTF. In DNA, the CDR3 is TGTGCCAGCAGCCCACCCCGACAGGGGCATAACTATGGCTACACCTTC.

This sequence joins TRBV11-2 and TRBJ2-7; 7 nucleotides agree with TRBD1. The CDR3 is 14 amino acids. The trim removed 2 bases at V and 6 bases at J, leaving 7 bases unmatched. Germline V gives CDR1 SGHAT, CDR2 FQNNGV. This chain's CDR3 is CASSLKRGLGEQYF. The CDR3 DNA reads as TGTGCCAGCAGCTTAAAAAGGGGGCTAGGCGAGCAGTACTTC.

This clone appeared once. V gene TRBV30 combines with J gene TRBJ2-2, with D possibly TRBD1 on 5 matching bases. Germline V lookup: CDR1 GTSNPN, CDR2 SVGIG (reference sequence). The CDR3 is 13 amino acids. Trimming cost V 2 bases and J 5 bases, with 9 bases left between them. CDR3 in DNA: TGTGCCTGGAGTAGACAGCAGACCGGGGAGCTGTTTTTT. This translates into CAWSRQQTGELFF.

The gene calls are TRBV7-6 and TRBJ1-3; D unresolved. CDR1 is SGHVS, CDR2 FNYEAQ, per germline. The CDR3 sequence is 15 residues long. The V end lost 5 bases, the J end lost 0 bases, and 11 bases lay between the germline ends. The CDR3 DNA reads TGTGCCAGCAGCCCTGCCAGGACCTCTGGAAACACCATATATTTT. Protein sequence: CASSPARTSGNTIYF.

This chain uses TRBV5-1 with TRBJ2-3; TRBD2 agrees at 8 bases. Germline V gene lookup returns CDR1 SGHRS and CDR2 YFSETQ. CDR3 size: 16 residues. Trimming at V came to 4 bases and at J to 4 bases, leaving 11 bases not matched to a gene. CDR3 amino acids: CASSQSIAGTPDTQYF. Here the CDR3 DNA reads TGCGCCAGCAGCCAGAGTATAGCGGGAACCCCAGATACGCAGTATTTT.

This clone showed up just a few times. V and J are TRBV6-6 and TRBJ2-7; D might be TRBD2 (5 bases). Germline CDR1 and CDR2: MNHNY and SVGAGI (reference sequence). CDR3 length: 11 amino acids. The V gene lost 4 bases and the J gene lost 5 bases, with 6 bases spanning the gap. DNA of the CDR3: TGTGCCAGCAGTTCCGGGGACGAGCAGTACTTC. Translated: CASSSGDEQYF.